This entry concerns a single T cell receptor (beta chain). What it binds is unknown. This entry is derived from a study of T cell responses to AZD1222 COVID-19 vaccine. Study conclusions and caveats: The donors showed a predominance of white British ancestry and of females, with possible underestimation of clonal diversity.

Method: immunoSEQ multiplex PCR; TCRdb's copy keeps in-frame clones and lacks some. The profile shows roughly 150,000 clones, more than 85% of them singletons. The V gene's germline CDR1 is SGHVS and CDR2 FNYEAQ. The CDR3 totals 16 residues. Between the trimmed V and J ends, which lost 5 bases and 0 bases, there was a span of 14 bases. V and J are TRBV7-6 and TRBJ1-3, with D unresolved. The clonotype comes from an adult in good health. The material sequenced was peripheral blood, taken on day 0 of AZD1222 vaccination. CDR3: CASSGQEFLSGNTIYF. In nucleotides, the CDR3 is TGTGCCAGCAGCGGGCAGGAGTTTCTCTCTGGAAACACCATATATTTT.